This T cell receptor beta chain was found in a study of Ad26.COV2.S vaccination and SARS-CoV-2 variants. Treatment noted: over 15 received Ad26.COV2.S at low or high dose, single or two shots; about five received placebo; per-sample allocation not given. Material that was analyzed had been drawn on day 63 after the first vaccine or placebo injection. Cohort 1b enrolled adults aged 18-55 years in Boston. Produced via immunoSEQ multiplex PCR; TCRdb's table is partial and in-frame only. The profile shows about 680,000 clones, more than 80% of them singletons. The CDR3 length is 16 residues. Trimming removed 1 base from V and 8 bases from J, with 18 bases in between. Germline CDR1 SGHAT, CDR2 FQNNGV. This clone has a single count.

This receptor was taken from a person aged 18-65 years who received the Ad26.COV2.S COVID-19 vaccine or a placebo. The V and J genes are TRBV11-2 and TRBJ2-1; D possibly corresponds to TRBD1 (6 bases). The sequencing here drew on peripheral blood, taken in a trial of Ad26.COV2.S vaccine versus placebo. The CDR3 here is CASSLVLLGPGDEQFF. The CDR3, as DNA: TGTGCCAGCAGCTTAGTCCTCCTTGGACCAGGGGATGAGCAGTTCTTC. The entire variable domain, with the rest obtained from reference TRBV11-2 and TRBJ2-1, is as follows: EAGVAQSPRYKIIEKRQSVAFWCNPISGHATLYWYQQILGQGPKLLIQFQNNGVVDDSQLPKDRFSAERLKGVDSTLKIQPAKLEDSAVYLCASSLVLLGPGDEQFFGPGTRLTVL.